This TCR beta chain stems from a study of blood T cell repertoires in COVID-19. Overall study: T cells, B-cell-depleted T cells, or PBMCs supplied cDNA or gDNA.

In the original workflow: Reference gene primer amplification gave estimated nucleated cell counts. The assay was immunoSEQ multiplex PCR, and TCRdb's table has in-frame clones only and misses some. V and J calls and clone size follow that table, whereas D and trimming were derived from the DNA. This sample has under 250,000 clones, with around three quarters found just once. The V segment lost 0 bases and the J segment 4 bases; nucleotides outside the gene matches: 13. The CDR3 is 19 residues long. Germline V gives CDR1 SGHTA, CDR2 FQGNSA. This TCR was sampled from a woman between 65 and 79 years old with acute or convalescent COVID-19. The chain couples TRBV7-2 to TRBJ2-7; 12 bases agree with TRBD2. The sample comprised peripheral blood. In DNA form, the CDR3 reads TGTGCCAGCAGCTTAGCGTGGGGCCTAGCGGGGGGGCCGAGGTACGAGCAGTACTTC. This gives the protein CASSLAWGLAGGPRYEQYF.